These 20 T cell receptor beta chains were sequenced from one sample in a study of pediatric ulcerative colitis. Profiled with immunoSEQ multiplex PCR; TCRdb holds only in-frame clones, not every one. This sample has 12,000 to 15,000 clones, with 85% to 90% found just once. The sample consisted of blood. Receptors originate from a boy aged 5-17 years with moderate ulcerative colitis.

This sequence joins TRBV15 and TRBJ2-1, with TRBD2 as a possible D gene (6 bases). Trimming cost V 7 bases and J 8 bases, with 18 bases left between them. Germline CDR1 and CDR2: LNHNV and YYDKDF (reference sequence). The CDR3 is made up of 14 amino acids. The CDR3: CATNDGTRVHEQFF. As DNA, the CDR3 is TGTGCCACCAACGACGGGACTCGAGTCCATGAGCAGTTCTTC.

This clone was seen once. This rearrangement joins TRBV6-1 to TRBJ1-5; 10 positions agree with TRBD1. CDR1 and CDR2 from the germline V gene are MNHNS and SASEGT. J gave up 6 bases and V 9 bases, and 5 bases lay outside the gene matches. The CDR3 spans 13 residues. CDR3 sequence reads: CASGQGVSQPQHF. As DNA, the CDR3 is TGTGCCAGTGGACAGGGGGTCTCTCAGCCCCAGCATTTT.

The chain combines TRBV4-1 with TRBJ2-5; D remains ambiguous. CDR1 and CDR2 from the germline V gene are MGHRA and YSYEKL. The CDR3 extends over 18 amino acids. V lost 0 bases and J lost 3, with 20 bases in between. CDR3 coding DNA: TGCGCCAGCAGCCAAGATAGTACTCGCTTACACCAAAAAGAGACCCAGTACTTC. Translating it yields CASSQDSTRLHQKETQYF.

V and J are TRBV5-6 and TRBJ2-1, with D tentatively TRBD1 (5 bases). Trimming took 1 base from V and 6 from J, leaving 11 bases between them. This CDR3 is 14 amino acids long. The germline V gene has CDR1 SGHDT and CDR2 YYEEEE. The DNA for the CDR3 is TGTGCCAGCAGCTTGTCCCCGCAGGGCAATGAGCAGTTCTTC. It encodes CASSLSPQGNEQFF. Supplemented by reference TRBV5-6 and TRBJ2-1, the full variable domain reads DAGVTQSPTHLIKTRGQQVTLRCSPKSGHDTVSWYQQALGQGPQFIFQYYEEEERQRGNFPDRFSGHQFPNYSSELNVNALLLGDSALYLCASSLSPQGNEQFFGPGTRLTVL.

The sample holds one count of this clone. The V and J genes are TRBV9 and TRBJ2-1; 8 bases match TRBD2. The ends lost 2 bases at V and 7 bases at J; junction bases unmatched: 8. The CDR3 totals 15 residues. In germline, CDR1 is SGDLS, CDR2 YYNGEE. The DNA of the CDR3 is TGTGCCAGCAGCGTTTTAACGGGGGGGCTTAATGAGCAGTTCTTC. It yields the protein CASSVLTGGLNEQFF.

The chain combines TRBV10-3 with TRBJ2-7; a weak D match, TRBD2 (5 bases). Per the germline V gene, CDR1 is ENHRY and CDR2 is SYGVKD. V was clipped by 7 bases and J by 1 base, with 14 bases between them. The CDR3 is 14 residues long. CDR3 DNA sequence: TGTGCCATCAAGCTCGACTTAGCGTCCTACGAGCAGTACTTC. This codes for CAIKLDLASYEQYF.

The chain joins TRBV10-2 to TRBJ2-1; 9 positions match TRBD1. There are 13 residues in the CDR3. The junction had 7 bases not matched to a gene; V was cut back by 7 bases and J by 9 bases. The V gene's germline CDR1 is WSHSY and CDR2 SAAADI. The CDR3, as DNA: TGCGCCAGCACAAACAGGGGGCAAGGTGAGCAGTTCTTC. Its translation: CASTNRGQGEQFF.

The gene calls are TRBV7-8 and TRBJ1-4, with D hard to call. The CDR3 spans 14 residues. Germline V gene data show CDR1 as SGHVS and CDR2 as FQNEAQ. Trimming took 1 base from V and 4 from J, leaving 7 bases between them. The CDR3 coding sequence is TGTGCCAGCAGCTTAGAAGCAGTTAATGAAAAACTGTTTTTT. Translation gives CASSLEAVNEKLFF. Full variable domain (outside the CDR3, taken from reference TRBV7-8 and TRBJ1-4): GAGVSQSPRYKVAKRGQDVALRCDPISGHVSLFWYQQALGQGPEFLTYFQNEAQLDKSGLPSDRFFAERPEGSVSTLKIQRTQQEDSAVYLCASSLEAVNEKLFFGSGTQLSVL.

V usage is TRBV7-2 and J usage is TRBJ2-7; D not resolved. This CDR3 is built from 13 residues. Germline assignment: CDR1 SGHTA and CDR2 FQGNSA. Between the trimmed V and J ends, which lost 1 base and 4 bases, there was a span of 8 bases. CDR3 sequence reads: CASSLVALYEQYF. For the CDR3, the DNA is TGTGCCAGCAGCTTAGTTGCGTTGTACGAGCAGTACTTC.

CDR3 amino acids: CASSLQGLAGGYTGELFF. The CDR3 DNA reads as TGTGCCAGCAGCCTCCAGGGACTAGCGGGAGGATACACCGGGGAGCTGTTTTTT. The rearrangement links TRBV4-2 to TRBJ2-2; 15 bases agree with TRBD2. V shed 4 bases, J shed 3 bases, and the junction held 6 bases outside the gene matches. The CDR3 consists of 18 residues. Germline CDR1 reads LGHNA; CDR2 reads YNFKEQ.

J is TRBJ2-5 and V is TRBV6-5; D tentatively reads TRBD1 or TRBD2 (5 bases each). The J call may not be correct, given that the DNA end is closer to TRBJ2-7. This CDR3 spans 15 amino acids. Per germline, CDR1 MNHEY and CDR2 SVGAGI. CDR3 nucleotide sequence: TGTGCCAGCAGTTACTCGAGGGGATTCCCCTACGAGCAGTACTTC. Amino acids: CASSYSRGFPYEQYF.

This rearrangement joins TRBV15 to TRBJ2-3, with 9 bases fitting TRBD2. Germline CDR1 and CDR2: LNHNV and YYDKDF (reference sequence). The CDR3 consists of 16 residues. V dropped 4 bases and J dropped 4; count of bases not matched to a gene: 9. The CDR3 DNA is TGTGCCACCAGCACCCCATCGGGACTAGCCTCAGATACGCAGTATTTT. Its translation is CATSTPSGLASDTQYF. Filled out from reference TRBV15 and TRBJ2-3, the complete variable domain reads DAMVIQNPRYQVTQFGKPVTLSCSQTLNHNVMYWYQQKSSQAPKLLFHYYDKDFNNEADTPDNFQSRRPNTSFCFLDIRSPGLGDTAMYLCATSTPSGLASDTQYFGPGTRLTVL.

This sequence joins TRBV14 and TRBJ1-6; 7 bases agree with TRBD1. The germline gives CDR1 SGHDN, CDR2 FVKESK. The CDR3 has 14 amino acids. The V segment lost 5 bases and the J segment 10 bases; nucleotides outside the gene matches: 8. The CDR3 DNA reads as TGTGCCAGCAGCTTTCCAGGGGGTGGCTCACCCCTCCACTTT. It translates to CASSFPGGGSPLHF.

This chain uses TRBV19 with TRBJ1-5; 10 nucleotides align to TRBD1. Germline V gene data show CDR1 as LNHDA and CDR2 as SQIVND (reference sequence). This CDR3 has 16 residues. V shed 4 bases and J 6 bases; nucleotides not matched to a gene: 9. CDR3 sequence: CASSTPGTGETQPQHF. The DNA for the CDR3 is TGTGCCAGTAGTACTCCCGGGACAGGGGAGACTCAGCCCCAGCATTTT.

With respect to this clone: A read error may produce the germline difference seen at one junction end. The chain employs TRBV13 and TRBJ1-1; 7 positions match TRBD1. The CDR3 length is 13 residues. Germline V gives CDR1 PRHDT, CDR2 FYEKMQ (reference sequence). The CDR3 DNA is TGTGCCAGCAGTTTAGCAGGGGGCACTGAAGCTTTCTTT. It encodes CASSLAGGTEAFF.

The chain employs TRBV29-1 and TRBJ2-7; D is unclear. The V end lost 7 bases, the J end lost 1 base, and 17 bases lay between the germline ends. The CDR3 extends over 14 amino acids. Germline V gene lookup returns CDR1 SQVTM and CDR2 ANQGSEA. CDR3 DNA: TGCAGCGCCGTGCCCCCCAACGAATCCTACGAGCAGTACTTC. Its translation is CSAVPPNESYEQYF.

The table lists this clone with a count of one. The genes are TRBV30 and TRBJ1-3, with D possibly matching TRBD1 (5 bases). Trimming stripped 3 bases from V and 0 bases from J, with 12 bases between. CDR3 length: 15 residues. Germline V CDR1 and CDR2: GTSNPN, SVGIG (reference sequence). Here the CDR3 reads CAWRGPGVSGNTIYF. The CDR3 DNA reads TGTGCCTGGAGGGGCCCGGGGGTCTCTGGAAACACCATATATTTT.

The J gene is TRBJ2-3, the V gene TRBV9, with 7 bases fitting TRBD1. The length of the CDR3 is 18 residues. The trim removed 5 bases at V and 0 bases at J, leaving 15 bases unmatched. In germline, CDR1 is SGDLS, CDR2 YYNGEE. The CDR3 spells CASSEPDRTSTSTDTQYF. In DNA form, the CDR3 reads TGTGCCAGCAGTGAGCCGGACAGGACAAGCACTAGCACAGATACGCAGTATTTT.

V and J are TRBV13 and TRBJ2-7; TRBD2 is a possible D gene (5 bases). The CDR3 is 14 residues long. Germline V gives CDR1 PRHDT, CDR2 FYEKMQ (reference sequence). The ends were cut back, 2 bases at V and 3 bases at J, with 11 bases in the middle. CDR3 sequence (DNA): TGTGCCAGCAGCTTAACCGGGGTCGGCTACGAGCAGTACTTC. Translating gives CASSLTGVGYEQYF. The complete variable domain, with remaining parts taken from reference TRBV13 and TRBJ2-7, reads AAGVIQSPRHLIKEKRETATLKCYPIPRHDTVYWYQQGPGQDPQFLISFYEKMQSDKGSIPDRFSAQQFSDYHSELNMSSLELGDSALYFCASSLTGVGYEQYFGPGTRLTVT.

The V call is TRBV2, the J call TRBJ2-5; 9 positions match TRBD1. V lost 3 bases and J lost 2; bases outside the gene matches: 10. CDR1 SNHLY and CDR2 FYNNEI come from the germline V gene. The length of the CDR3 is 17 residues. CDR3 loop: CASSETRAGTGQETQYF. CDR3 nucleotide sequence: TGTGCCAGCAGTGAGACTCGAGCCGGGACAGGGCAAGAGACCCAGTACTTC.